This T cell receptor beta chain emerged from a study of radiotherapy plus CTLA-4 blockade in lung cancer. Study details: Among enrolled patients, under 20% responded and around 30% achieved disease control. The study's findings and limits: Early blood T cell clone dynamics reportedly forecast response best, with interferon-beta. Once radiotherapy plus ipilimumab had been given, TCR clones derived from tumor expanded in blood.

Only a few counts were recorded for this clone. Its matching antigen is unknown. Measured with immunoSEQ multiplex PCR; TCRdb has only the in-frame clones, and not every one. The sample carries about 77,000 clones, roughly four fifths recorded once. The CDR3 totals 14 residues. In germline, CDR1 is MNHEY, CDR2 SVGAGI. Trimming shortened V by 6 bases and J by 2 bases, and 13 bases separated the two germline ends. The chain couples TRBV6-5 to TRBJ1-2; D remains unclear. This TCR derives from a human donor with non-small cell lung cancer whose response to radiotherapy plus ipilimumab could not be evaluated. The sequencing here drew on peripheral blood, taken from a patient treated with radiotherapy plus ipilimumab. The CDR3 DNA follows: TGTGCCAGCAGCCGGGGTTCTTCAAACTATGGCTACACCTTC. As protein: CASSRGSSNYGYTF.